These T cell receptor beta chains were read from a single sample in a study of blood T cell repertoires in COVID-19. Assay: immunoSEQ multiplex PCR; the TCRdb copy retains only in-frame clones and omits some. The table shows roughly 150,000 clones, with more than 75% occurring only once. Input material: peripheral blood. All receptors derive from a man aged 18 to 29 with COVID-19, enrolled during active disease. The CDR3 runs from the conserved cysteine through the conserved F or W. Fields, in order: V gene, clone size, D gene, J gene, CDR3 protein, CDR3 DNA. A D gene is named only where the DNA matches it firmly. Clone size appears in some rows only: once, few, many, or a class for an expanded clone.

v_call: TRBV27; clone_size: -; d_call: -; j_call: TRBJ1-2; cdr3_aa: CATRSGAPREGFYGYTF; cdr3_nt: TGTGCCACCCGGTCGGGGGCCCCAAGGGAGGGGTTCTATGGCTACACCTTC
v_call: TRBV5-5; clone_size: -; d_call: -; j_call: TRBJ2-5; cdr3_aa: CASSLDIQETQYF; cdr3_nt: TGTGCCAGCAGCTTGGACATCCAAGAGACCCAGTACTTC
v_call: TRBV29-1; clone_size: few; d_call: -; j_call: TRBJ1-2; cdr3_aa: CSVPKGGDRPYGYTF; cdr3_nt: TGCAGCGTTCCCAAAGGGGGGGATCGCCCCTATGGCTACACCTTC
v_call: TRBV18; clone_size: -; d_call: -; j_call: TRBJ2-2; cdr3_aa: CASSPLTGNTGELFF; cdr3_nt: TGTGCCAGCTCACCACTCACAGGGAACACCGGGGAGCTGTTTTTT
v_call: TRBV6-5; clone_size: -; d_call: -; j_call: TRBJ1-2; cdr3_aa: CASSTGHLSYGYTF; cdr3_nt: TGTGCCAGCAGTACGGGACATCTCAGCTATGGCTACACCTTC
v_call: TRBV7-8; clone_size: -; d_call: TRBD1; j_call: TRBJ1-1; cdr3_aa: CASSLDRDRKAFF; cdr3_nt: TGTGCCAGCAGCTTAGACCGGGACAGAAAAGCTTTCTTT
v_call: TRBV5-6; clone_size: -; d_call: -; j_call: TRBJ1-3; cdr3_aa: CASSGGHLSGNTIYF; cdr3_nt: TGTGCCAGCAGCGGAGGCCATCTCTCTGGAAACACCATATATTTT
v_call: TRBV19; clone_size: -; d_call: -; j_call: TRBJ2-2; cdr3_aa: CASNWDPGTLRTGELFF; cdr3_nt: TGTGCCAGTAACTGGGATCCCGGGACACTACGCACCGGGGAGCTGTTTTTT
v_call: TRBV14; clone_size: -; d_call: -; j_call: TRBJ1-6; cdr3_aa: CASSQGGGSPLHF; cdr3_nt: TGTGCCAGCAGCCAAGGGGGCGGATCACCCCTCCACTTT
v_call: TRBV5-6; clone_size: -; d_call: -; j_call: TRBJ2-7; cdr3_aa: CASSNDKATYEQYF; cdr3_nt: TGTGCCAGCAGCAATGACAAGGCTACCTACGAGCAGTACTTC
v_call: TRBV7-2; clone_size: -; d_call: -; j_call: TRBJ2-5; cdr3_aa: CASSARHWARGETQYF; cdr3_nt: TGTGCCAGCAGCGCCCGCCATTGGGCCCGGGGGGAGACCCAGTACTTC
v_call: TRBV6-5; clone_size: -; d_call: -; j_call: TRBJ2-7; cdr3_aa: CASSSPGTYEQYF; cdr3_nt: TGTGCCAGCAGTTCCCCGGGAACCTACGAGCAGTACTTC
v_call: TRBV3-1/TRBV3-2; clone_size: -; d_call: -; j_call: TRBJ2-7; cdr3_aa: CASSQERRGYSYEQYF; cdr3_nt: TGTGCCAGCAGCCAAGAGCGAAGGGGGTATTCCTACGAGCAGTACTTC
v_call: TRBV5-1; clone_size: -; d_call: -; j_call: TRBJ2-5; cdr3_aa: CASSLGGGEQETQYF; cdr3_nt: TGCGCCAGCAGCTTAGGAGGGGGCGAGCAAGAGACCCAGTACTTC
v_call: TRBV24-1; clone_size: -; d_call: -; j_call: TRBJ1-3; cdr3_aa: CATSAQGGNTIYF; cdr3_nt: TGTGCCACCAGTGCCCAGGGCGGAAACACCATATATTTT
v_call: TRBV10-1; clone_size: -; d_call: -; j_call: TRBJ2-7; cdr3_aa: CASKGRGSRSPYEQYF; cdr3_nt: TGCGCCAGCAAGGGCAGGGGATCTAGATCCCCCTACGAGCAGTACTTC
v_call: TRBV6-1; clone_size: -; d_call: -; j_call: TRBJ1-2; cdr3_aa: CASSEVDSPPKLF; cdr3_nt: TGTGCCAGCAGTGAAGTTGACAGCCCCCCGAAACTCTTC
v_call: TRBV13; clone_size: -; d_call: TRBD1; j_call: TRBJ2-1; cdr3_aa: CASNPNQGVREQFF; cdr3_nt: TGTGCCAGCAACCCAAACCAGGGGGTCAGGGAGCAGTTCTTC
v_call: TRBV11-2; clone_size: -; d_call: -; j_call: TRBJ1-2; cdr3_aa: CASSLAGRGSYGYTF; cdr3_nt: TGTGCCAGCAGCTTAGCGGGCAGGGGTAGCTATGGCTACACCTTC
v_call: TRBV7-2; clone_size: -; d_call: TRBD1; j_call: TRBJ1-5; cdr3_aa: CASSFTGVIEPQHF; cdr3_nt: TGTGCCAGCAGCTTTACAGGGGTGATTGAGCCCCAGCATTTT
v_call: TRBV19; clone_size: -; d_call: TRBD1; j_call: TRBJ1-1; cdr3_aa: CASSAYRGRGTEAFF; cdr3_nt: TGTGCCAGTAGTGCCTACAGGGGCCGGGGCACTGAAGCTTTCTTT
v_call: TRBV5-6; clone_size: -; d_call: TRBD1; j_call: TRBJ1-6; cdr3_aa: CASSPRGTGAYSPLHF; cdr3_nt: TGTGCCAGCAGCCCACGCGGGACAGGGGCCTATTCACCCCTCCACTTT
v_call: TRBV24-1; clone_size: -; d_call: TRBD1; j_call: TRBJ2-7; cdr3_aa: CATSETGFSDEQYF; cdr3_nt: TGTGCCACCAGTGAGACAGGGTTCAGTGACGAGCAGTACTTC
v_call: TRBV9; clone_size: -; d_call: -; j_call: TRBJ2-1; cdr3_aa: CASSSNGVAANEQFF; cdr3_nt: TGTGCCAGCAGCTCCAATGGGGTAGCGGCCAATGAGCAGTTCTTC
v_call: TRBV14; clone_size: -; d_call: TRBD1; j_call: TRBJ2-5; cdr3_aa: CASSRQGSGETQYF; cdr3_nt: TGTGCCAGCAGCCGACAGGGGAGCGGAGAGACCCAGTACTTC
v_call: TRBV29-1; clone_size: -; d_call: TRBD2; j_call: TRBJ2-7; cdr3_aa: CSVVSGRYEQYF; cdr3_nt: TGCAGCGTTGTTAGCGGGAGGTACGAGCAGTACTTC
v_call: TRBV19; clone_size: -; d_call: TRBD1; j_call: TRBJ1-2; cdr3_aa: CASTSKQGGWYGYTF; cdr3_nt: TGTGCCAGTACCTCTAAACAGGGGGGCTGGTATGGCTACACCTTC
v_call: TRBV27; clone_size: -; d_call: TRBD1; j_call: TRBJ2-1; cdr3_aa: CASTPLRTGADGLYNEQFF; cdr3_nt: TGTGCCAGCACCCCCCTTCGGACAGGAGCGGACGGCCTCTACAATGAGCAGTTCTTC
v_call: TRBV25-1; clone_size: -; d_call: -; j_call: TRBJ1-1; cdr3_aa: CASSEWAGASEAFF; cdr3_nt: TGTGCCAGCAGTGAATGGGCAGGGGCCAGTGAAGCTTTCTTT
v_call: TRBV28; clone_size: -; d_call: -; j_call: TRBJ1-4; cdr3_aa: CASIRGLALGANEKLLF; cdr3_nt: TGTGCCAGCATTAGGGGACTGGCCCTGGGTGCTAATGAAAAACTGCTTTTT
v_call: TRBV21-1; clone_size: -; d_call: -; j_call: TRBJ2-7; cdr3_aa: CASSKRSRVFSYEQYF; cdr3_nt: TGTGCCAGCAGCAAAAGGTCGCGGGTCTTCTCCTACGAGCAGTACTTC
v_call: TRBV28; clone_size: -; d_call: -; j_call: TRBJ2-1; cdr3_aa: CASSLAPGTLNNEQFF; cdr3_nt: TGTGCCAGCAGTTTAGCCCCCGGGACACTCAACAATGAGCAGTTCTTC
v_call: TRBV5-6; clone_size: -; d_call: TRBD2; j_call: TRBJ2-7; cdr3_aa: CASSDSGRYEQYF; cdr3_nt: TGTGCCAGCAGCGATAGCGGGAGGTACGAGCAGTACTTC
v_call: TRBV7-9; clone_size: -; d_call: TRBD2; j_call: TRBJ2-7; cdr3_aa: CASSLPLGGVYEQYF; cdr3_nt: TGTGCCAGCAGCTTACCTCTCGGGGGGGTCTACGAGCAGTACTTC
v_call: TRBV9; clone_size: -; d_call: TRBD1; j_call: TRBJ2-7; cdr3_aa: CASSGRDREYEQYF; cdr3_nt: TGTGCCAGCAGCGGAAGGGACAGGGAGTACGAGCAGTACTTC
v_call: TRBV28; clone_size: -; d_call: -; j_call: TRBJ2-1; cdr3_aa: CASSLVGRGSNEQFF; cdr3_nt: TGTGCCAGCAGTTTAGTGGGGCGGGGTTCCAATGAGCAGTTCTTC
v_call: TRBV5-6; clone_size: -; d_call: -; j_call: TRBJ1-3; cdr3_aa: CASSLAYSLPNTIYF; cdr3_nt: TGTGCCAGCAGCTTGGCCTACAGCTTGCCAAACACCATATATTTT
v_call: TRBV10-1; clone_size: -; d_call: TRBD1; j_call: TRBJ1-2; cdr3_aa: CASSAQGDYTF; cdr3_nt: TGCGCCAGCAGTGCCCAGGGGGACTACACCTTC
v_call: TRBV27; clone_size: -; d_call: -; j_call: TRBJ1-5; cdr3_aa: CASRRGNQPQHF; cdr3_nt: TGTGCCAGCAGAAGAGGGAATCAGCCCCAGCATTTT
v_call: TRBV7-2; clone_size: few; d_call: TRBD1; j_call: TRBJ2-1; cdr3_aa: CASSWRVGTGGPKSEFF; cdr3_nt: TGTGCCAGCAGCTGGAGAGTGGGGACAGGGGGCCCCAAGTCGGAGTTCTTC
v_call: TRBV5-1; clone_size: once; d_call: -; j_call: TRBJ2-5; cdr3_aa: CASSLNSGFQETQYF; cdr3_nt: TGCGCCAGCAGCTTAAATTCTGGCTTCCAAGAGACCCAGTACTTC
v_call: TRBV7-3; clone_size: -; d_call: TRBD2; j_call: TRBJ2-7; cdr3_aa: CASSPRLAGVHEQYF; cdr3_nt: TGTGCCAGCAGCCCACGACTAGCGGGAGTCCACGAGCAGTACTTC
v_call: TRBV4-2; clone_size: few; d_call: -; j_call: TRBJ2-7; cdr3_aa: CASSQGPLRDEQYF; cdr3_nt: TGTGCCAGCAGCCAAGGGCCCCTCCGGGACGAGCAGTACTTC
v_call: TRBV7-3; clone_size: -; d_call: TRBD2; j_call: TRBJ2-2; cdr3_aa: CASSLLGLASSGELFF; cdr3_nt: TGTGCCAGCAGCTTATTGGGACTAGCGAGCTCCGGGGAGCTGTTTTTT